These 6 T cell receptor beta chains were all obtained from the same sample, sequenced in a study of neurological immune-mediated disorders. One entry per CDR3 protein results from TCRdb running MiXCR on the 5' RACE reads. The sample consists of about 74,000 distinct CDR3 sequences, 4% to 6% of them appearing once. Material: PBMCs. The receptors shown here come from a man younger than 35 with multiple sclerosis.

This clonotype was seen many times. The chain employs TRBV10-3 and TRBJ2-4, with D possibly being TRBD1 (5 bases). This CDR3 contains 14 residues. V shed 4 bases and J shed 5 bases, with 12 bases lying between them. Looked up from germline, CDR1 is ENHRY and CDR2 is SYGVKD. This chain's CDR3 is CAISGQDTQNIQYF. As DNA, the CDR3 is TGTGCCATCAGTGGGCAGGACACCCAAAACATTCAGTACTTC.

At least ten counts were recorded for this clonotype. The V call is TRBV20-1, the J call TRBJ2-1; TRBD2 agrees at 7 bases. Germline V gene data show CDR1 as DFQATT and CDR2 as SNEGSKA (reference sequence). This CDR3 is built from 16 residues. J gave up 6 bases and V 0 bases, and 11 bases lay outside the gene matches. The CDR3 nucleotides are TGCAGTGCTAGAGATTCGGGGCTAGCGGAGATCAATGAGCAGTTCTTC. It yields the protein CSARDSGLAEINEQFF.

Comment on this clonotype: A single base separates this from a much larger clone, so it may be a read error. The chain couples TRBV7-2 to TRBJ2-3, with D hard to call. V lost 5 bases to trimming and J lost 2 bases, with 11 bases between them. The CDR3 runs 14 residues. The germline V gene has CDR1 SGHTA and CDR2 FQGNSA. The CDR3 nucleotides are TGTGCCAGCAGCCGAGGAATAGACACAGATACGCAGTATTTT. Residues: CASSRGIDTDTQYF.

The J gene is TRBJ2-1, the V gene TRBV11-1; 8 bases are shared with TRBD2. Germline assignment: CDR1 SGHAT and CDR2 FQDESV (reference sequence). J was trimmed by 4 bases and V by 5 bases; bases with no gene match: 7. The CDR3 totals 15 residues. CDR3 residues: CASSVSGSRYNEQFF. In DNA form, the CDR3 reads TGTGCCAGCAGCGTCAGCGGGAGCCGGTACAATGAGCAGTTCTTC.

Note on this clonotype: This clone may be a read error of a much larger clone one base away. The rearrangement uses TRBV20-1 and TRBJ2-7; D remains ambiguous. This CDR3 is 14 amino acids long. V shed 3 bases and J shed 5 bases, with 17 bases lying between them. Germline-derived CDR1 and CDR2 are DFQATT and SNEGSKA (reference sequence). CDR3 DNA: TGCAGTGCTAGGCCCCAGATAGCCGGCAACGAGCAGTACTTC. Translated, it gives CSARPQIAGNEQYF.

This clonotype was recorded at least ten times. CDR3 DNA sequence: TGCAGTGCACCGGGAGGGGGCGAAAACATTCAGTACTTC. Its protein product is CSAPGGGENIQYF. The chain is built from TRBV20-1 and TRBJ2-4; D possibly corresponds to TRBD2 (8 bases). The germline CDR1 and CDR2 sequences are DFQATT and SNEGSKA (reference sequence). This CDR3 is 13 amino acids long. Trimming cost V 6 bases and J 5 bases, with 14 bases left between them.